The 16 T cell receptor beta chains listed next were all sequenced from one sample in a study of blood T cell repertoires in COVID-19. The repertoire was sequenced with immunoSEQ multiplex PCR; TCRdb's copy has only in-frame clones and lacks some. The table has some 98,000 clones, 70% to 85% seen once. Sequencing used peripheral blood. These receptors all come from a man aged 70 or older with acute or convalescent COVID-19.

This clone was seen a few times. The chain links TRBV6-5 to TRBJ1-1; D perhaps matches TRBD1 (6 bases). V lost 4 bases and J 2 bases, leaving 14 bases between the germline ends. CDR1 MNHEY and CDR2 SVGAGI come from the germline V gene. The CDR3 covers 15 residues. For the CDR3, the DNA is TGTGCCAGCAGTTCGCCGGGGGGGCGAAACACTGAAGCTTTCTTT. Its protein product is CASSSPGGRNTEAFF.

The rearrangement joins TRBV5-4 to TRBJ2-3; 16 positions agree with TRBD2. J gave up 1 base and V 4 bases, and 6 bases lay outside the gene matches. CDR1 and CDR2 (germline): SGHNT, YYREEE (reference sequence). The CDR3 contains 18 residues. The CDR3 loop is CASSPGLAGGGGTDTQYF. CDR3 nucleotide sequence: TGTGCCAGCAGCCCGGGACTAGCGGGAGGGGGCGGCACAGATACGCAGTATTTT. The full variable domain, with the rest looked up from reference TRBV5-4 and TRBJ2-3, is ETGVTQSPTHLIKTRGQQVTLRCSSQSGHNTVSWYQQALGQGPQFIFQYYREEENGRGNFPPRFSGLQFPNYSSELNVNALELDDSALYLCASSPGLAGGGGTDTQYFGPGTRLTVL.

This chain joins TRBV7-2 and TRBJ2-5; D may be TRBD2 (5 bases). Per germline, CDR1 SGHTA and CDR2 FQGNSA. V was pared by 5 bases and J by 5 bases, with 15 bases between. CDR3 length: 14 amino acids. DNA for the CDR3: TGTGCCAGCAGCCGGGGTCGGTGGAGGGAGACCCAGTACTTC. This codes for CASSRGRWRETQYF.

The chain is built from TRBV7-9 and TRBJ1-1; the D is unclear. The CDR3 spans 14 residues. V was shortened by 5 bases and J by 2 bases, with 12 bases between the two germline ends. The germline gives CDR1 SEHNR, CDR2 FQNEAQ (reference sequence). The CDR3 DNA is TGTGCCAGCAGCCCCTGGGCCGAAAACACTGAAGCTTTCTTT. The encoded protein is CASSPWAENTEAFF.

The chain recombines TRBV7-6 with TRBJ2-2; 10 nucleotides agree with TRBD2. CDR3 length: 17 residues. After removal of 1 base from V and 2 bases from J, the junction contained 4 bases not matched to a gene. Germline CDR1 and CDR2: SGHVS and FNYEAQ. The CDR3 spells CASSLVPSGGNTGELFF. CDR3 coding DNA: TGTGCCAGCAGCTTAGTCCCTAGCGGGGGAAACACCGGGGAGCTGTTTTTT. Supplemented by reference TRBV7-6 and TRBJ2-2, the full variable domain reads GAGVSQSPRYKVTKRGQDVALRCDPISGHVSLYWYRQALGQGPEFLTYFNYEAQQDKSGLPNDRFSAERPEGSISTLTIQRTEQRDSAMYRCASSLVPSGGNTGELFFGEGSRLTVL.

The rearrangement joins TRBV2 to TRBJ2-5; TRBD2 matches 7 bases. Germline CDR1 reads SNHLY; CDR2 reads FYNNEI. This CDR3 has 14 amino acids. The trim removed 6 bases at V and 0 bases at J, leaving 4 bases unmatched. In DNA, the CDR3 is TGTGCCAGCAGCGCCGGGACTAACCAAGAGACCCAGTACTTC. The encoded protein is CASSAGTNQETQYF.

The gene calls are TRBV18 and TRBJ2-3; no reliable D call. V lost 0 bases to trimming and J lost 1 base, with 11 bases between them. This CDR3 has 16 amino acids. CDR1 KGHSH and CDR2 LQKENI come from the germline V gene. For the CDR3, the DNA is TGTGCCAGCTCACCACCTGCCCTTAGCCGCACAGATACGCAGTATTTT. This sequence encodes CASSPPALSRTDTQYF.

The chain carries TRBV5-6 and TRBJ2-6, with D possibly being TRBD1 (5 bases). CDR1 SGHDT and CDR2 YYEEEE come from the germline V gene. V lost 4 bases, J lost 2 bases, and 7 bases lay in between. The CDR3 is 14 amino acids. The CDR3 nucleotides read TGTGCCAGCAGCAGGACAACTGGGGCCAACGTCCTGACTTTC. Amino acids: CASSRTTGANVLTF.

This chain connects TRBV3-1 (or the pseudogene TRBV3-2) to TRBJ2-1; 8 positions agree with TRBD2. The CDR3 extends over 15 amino acids. CDR1 and CDR2 from the germline V gene are LGHDT and YNNKEL (reference sequence). V dropped 4 bases and J dropped 6; count of bases not matched to a gene: 8. CDR3 DNA: TGTGCCAGCAGCCGGACGGGAGGGACTATCAATGAGCAGTTCTTC. It encodes CASSRTGGTINEQFF.

The chain has TRBV6-5 and TRBJ1-1, with D perhaps TRBD1 (5 bases). Germline V gene data show CDR1 as MNHEY and CDR2 as SVGAGI. V was cut by 6 bases and J by 6 bases, with 20 bases left in between. CDR3 size: 15 residues. The CDR3 loop is CASSRAADTLPEAFF. Written as DNA, the CDR3 is TGTGCCAGCAGCCGGGCGGCGGACACGCTCCCTGAAGCTTTCTTT.

The chain combines TRBV30 with TRBJ2-1; TRBD1 agrees at 10 bases. Looked up from germline, CDR1 is GTSNPN and CDR2 is SVGIG (reference sequence). CDR3 length: 17 residues. The ends lost 0 bases at V and 7 bases at J; junction bases unmatched: 12. The CDR3 region is CAWSVWTGGSLGNEQFF. The DNA of the CDR3 is TGTGCCTGGAGTGTTTGGACAGGGGGAAGTTTAGGGAATGAGCAGTTCTTC.

This clone was observed once. The chain joins TRBV19 to TRBJ1-3, with a tentative D call TRBD1 (5 bases). V lost 2 bases and J 2 bases, leaving 16 bases between the germline ends. CDR3 length: 17 amino acids. Germline lookup yields CDR1 LNHDA and CDR2 SQIVND (reference sequence). This CDR3 is CASSIRSPGGTGNTIYF. DNA for the CDR3: TGTGCCAGTAGTATACGTAGTCCCGGGGGTACTGGAAACACCATATATTTT.

This chain connects TRBV7-9 to TRBJ2-5, with D uncertain. CDR1 and CDR2 from the germline V gene are SEHNR and FQNEAQ (reference sequence). Trimming took 8 bases from V and 0 from J, leaving 16 bases between them. The CDR3 has 15 amino acids. The CDR3 sequence: CASLRAGTHQETQYF. The CDR3 region has the DNA TGTGCCAGCTTGAGAGCAGGAACCCACCAAGAGACCCAGTACTTC. Using reference TRBV7-9 and TRBJ2-5 for the parts outside the CDR3, the full variable domain is DTGVSQNPRHKITKRGQNVTFRCDPISEHNRLYWYRQTLGQGPEFLTYFQNEAQLEKSRLLSDRFSAERPKGSFSTLEIQRTEQGDSAMYLCASLRAGTHQETQYFGPGTRLLVL.

The rearrangement joins TRBV4-1 to TRBJ2-1; D might be TRBD2 (5 bases). The V gene's germline CDR1 is MGHRA and CDR2 YSYEKL. The CDR3 is made up of 21 amino acids. Trimming removed 0 bases at V and 0 bases at J, with 24 bases between. The DNA for the CDR3 is TGCGCCAGCAGCCAAGAACGTTACTTAGCGCGCCCAATCAGCTCCTACAATGAGCAGTTCTTC. It translates to CASSQERYLARPISSYNEQFF.

The CDR3 loop reads CASSQETAVNTEAFF. Written as DNA, the CDR3 is TGCGCCAGCAGCCAAGAAACGGCGGTGAACACTGAAGCTTTCTTT. The rearrangement joins TRBV4-3 to TRBJ1-1; D unresolved. V shed 0 bases and J shed 0 bases, with 8 bases lying between them. This CDR3 is 15 amino acids long. The germline CDR1 and CDR2 sequences are LGHNA and YSLEER.

This clone was found a few times. The V call is TRBV12-3 or TRBV12-4, the J call TRBJ1-2; D uncertain. V was pared by 7 bases and J by 2 bases, with 5 bases between. The CDR3 is made up of 11 amino acids. CDR3 protein: CASTSNYGYTF. DNA for the CDR3: TGTGCCAGCACGTCCAACTATGGCTACACCTTC.